The rows below give T cell receptor beta chains drawn from one sample of a study of T-cell memory formation after mild COVID-19. TCRdb called the 5' RACE reads again in MiXCR, with one record for every CDR3 protein. The sample consists of over 120,000 distinct CDR3 sequences, 15% to 20% of them appearing once. Sequenced sample: PBMCs or a T cell subset sorted from them (not recorded which). These receptors came from an adult woman who had mild COVID-19 (a few samples of this study predate the infection). Cell type and time point are not known. The CDR3 runs from the conserved cysteine through the conserved F or W. D genes are given only for firm matches. Size values are once, few and many counts, or a class for expanded clones, and some rows have none.

j_call | v_call | clone_size | d_call | cdr3_nt | cdr3_aa
TRBJ2-7 | TRBV9 | NA | TRBD1 | TGTGCCAGCAGCTCGAATACCGGGACAGGAAAGTACTTC | CASSSNTGTGKYF
TRBJ1-1 | TRBV5-1 | few | NA | TGCGCCAGCAGCTCCGGACAGTTACAAGAAGCTTTCTTT | CASSSGQLQEAFF
TRBJ2-1 | TRBV29-1 | NA | TRBD2 | TGCAGCGCGTTGGTGGGACTAGCGGGCTCCTACAATGAGCAGTTCTTC | CSALVGLAGSYNEQFF
TRBJ1-1 | TRBV3-1 | NA | NA | TGTGCCAGCAGCCAAGGTGTCGGATACACTGAAGCTTTCTTT | CASSQGVGYTEAFF
TRBJ1-2 | TRBV6-5 | NA | TRBD1 | TGTGCCAGCAGTTTCGAGGCAGGGGGAGGCTACACCTTC | CASSFEAGGGYTF
TRBJ2-7 | TRBV7-3 | NA | TRBD1 | TGTGCCAGCAGCTTAGGTGGGACAGGGGGCCACGAGCAGTACTTC | CASSLGGTGGHEQYF
TRBJ2-5 | TRBV7-8 | few | TRBD1 | TGTGCCAGCAGCTTAGCTCTGACAGGGTACGGGGAGACCCAGTACTTC | CASSLALTGYGETQYF
TRBJ1-1 | TRBV7-6 | few | NA | TGTGCCAGCAGCCGAAACCGGGACGAAGCTTTCTTT | CASSRNRDEAFF
TRBJ2-3 | TRBV29-1 | few | TRBD1 | TGCAGCGGCCGGGACAGGGGGCCAGATACGCAGTATTTT | CSGRDRGPDTQYF
TRBJ2-3 | TRBV7-6 | many | NA | TGTGCCAGCAGCTCCGGACAGGGAGGGGCATGGACAGATACGCAGTATTTT | CASSSGQGGAWTDTQYF
TRBJ2-3 | TRBV20-1 | few | NA | TGCAGTGCTAGATTTCATACCCACACAGATACGCAGTATTTT | CSARFHTHTDTQYF
TRBJ1-5 | TRBV4-3 | few | NA | TGCGCCAGCAGCCAAGGAACAGGGAATCTGCCCCAGCATTTT | CASSQGTGNLPQHF
TRBJ2-7 | TRBV3-1 | NA | NA | TGTGCCAGCAGCCAAGATTCTCGGAGGGCCGAGCAGTACTTC | CASSQDSRRAEQYF
TRBJ2-5 | TRBV25-1 | NA | NA | TGTGCCAGCAGTATGCCGGGCCCGCAAGAGACCCAGTACTTC | CASSMPGPQETQYF
TRBJ2-7 | TRBV12-3/TRBV12-4 | NA | NA | TGTGCCAGCAGTTTGTCCTACCCGATCTCCTACGAGCAGTACTTC | CASSLSYPISYEQYF
TRBJ1-2 | TRBV5-1 | few | NA | TGCGCCAGCAGCTCCTCGGGTTCTAAAGGCTATGGCTACACCTTC | CASSSSGSKGYGYTF
TRBJ2-2 | TRBV7-3 | NA | TRBD2 | TGTGCCAGCAGCTTAATGGGACTAGATCGAGCCGGGGAGCTGTTTTTT | CASSLMGLDRAGELFF
TRBJ2-7 | TRBV2 | NA | NA | TGTGCCAGCATGCCCGCATGGCGTGAGCAGTACTTC | CASMPAWREQYF
TRBJ1-3 | TRBV7-2 | NA | NA | TGTGCCAGCACCGCGGGAGGAAACACCATATATTTT | CASTAGGNTIYF
TRBJ1-1 | TRBV3-1 | few | NA | TGTGCCAGCAGCTTAAAAATGAACACTGAAGCTTTCTTT | CASSLKMNTEAFF
TRBJ1-1 | TRBV12-3/TRBV12-4 | NA | TRBD1 | TGTGCCAGCAGAACGACAGGGGTGGTCACTGAAGCTTTCTTT | CASRTTGVVTEAFF
TRBJ1-1 | TRBV5-1 | few | TRBD1 | TGCGCCAGCAGCACAGGACAGGGGAACACTGAAGCTTTCTTT | CASSTGQGNTEAFF
TRBJ2-2 | TRBV12-3/TRBV12-4 | NA | NA | TGTGCCAGAAGTATGGGGCTCACCGGGGAGCTGTTTTTT | CARSMGLTGELFF
TRBJ1-2 | TRBV12-3/TRBV12-4 | NA | TRBD1 | TGTGCCAGCAGCCAAAAGACAGGGAGGACTTATGGCTACACCTTC | CASSQKTGRTYGYTF
TRBJ2-1 | TRBV4-2 | NA | NA | TGTGCCAGCAGCCCAAACAGGGACAATGAGCAGTTCTTC | CASSPNRDNEQFF
TRBJ2-1 | TRBV4-2 | few | TRBD2 | TGTGCCAGCAGCCAAGATGAGGGAGGGCCAATCGACAATGAGCAGTTCTTC | CASSQDEGGPIDNEQFF
TRBJ2-7 | TRBV7-3 | many | NA | TGTGCCAGCTACCCCTCAGAGGACGAGCAGTACTTC | CASYPSEDEQYF
TRBJ2-1 | TRBV10-3 | NA | TRBD2 | TGTGCCATCAGGACTAGCGGGGGAGGCAATGAGCAGTTCTTC | CAIRTSGGGNEQFF
TRBJ2-1 | TRBV2 | few | TRBD2 | TGTGCCAGCACCCTGGAGGGAGGGGTTAATGAGCAGTTCTTC | CASTLEGGVNEQFF
TRBJ1-6 | TRBV5-1 | few | TRBD1 | TGCGCCAGCAGCTCCGACAGGGAGAATTATAATTCACCCCTCCACTTT | CASSSDRENYNSPLHF
TRBJ2-7 | TRBV2 | NA | NA | TGTGCCAGCAGTGAATCGACAGTTATACTCTACGAGCAGTACTTC | CASSESTVILYEQYF
TRBJ2-1 | TRBV2 | few | TRBD2 | TGTGCCAGCAGTGGTCTAGCGGCCAATGAGCAGTTCTTC | CASSGLAANEQFF
TRBJ1-3 | TRBV11-3 | NA | NA | TGTGCCAGCAGCTCACGGACAGCCGGAAACACCATATATTTT | CASSSRTAGNTIYF
TRBJ2-7 | TRBV5-6 | few | NA | TGTGCCAGCAGCCCCCTGTCTGGGGCCCTCTCCTACGAGCAGTACTTC | CASSPLSGALSYEQYF
TRBJ2-1 | TRBV7-2 | NA | NA | TGTGCCAGCAGCTTAGGAGCTGATGAGCAGTTCTTC | CASSLGADEQFF
TRBJ2-7 | TRBV30 | NA | NA | TGTGCCTGGAGTGCGAACTACGAGCAGTACTTC | CAWSANYEQYF
TRBJ2-7 | TRBV12-3/TRBV12-4 | NA | TRBD1 | TGTGCCAGCAGTGAAGGGACAGGGTTCTACGAGCAGTACTTC | CASSEGTGFYEQYF
TRBJ2-3 | TRBV9 | few | TRBD2 | TGTGCCAGCAGCTCTAGCGGGGTTAGCACAGATACGCAGTATTTT | CASSSSGVSTDTQYF
TRBJ1-4 | TRBV6-1 | NA | NA | TGTGCCAGCAGTGAATTTTGGCGGAATGAAAAACTGTTTTTT | CASSEFWRNEKLFF
TRBJ2-1 | TRBV30 | few | TRBD2 | TGTGCCTGGAGTCCCTTTGCGGGGGGGTACAATGAGCAGTTCTTC | CAWSPFAGGYNEQFF
TRBJ2-5 | TRBV11-3 | few | NA | TGTGCCAGCAGCTTGGAACTAGGGCGGCGGAAGACCCAGTACTTC | CASSLELGRRKTQYF
TRBJ1-6 | TRBV5-1 | few | NA | TGCGCCAGCAGCTTGGCCGGGGGCTCGGATAATTCACCCCTCCACTTT | CASSLAGGSDNSPLHF
TRBJ2-2 | TRBV15 | few | NA | TGTGCCACCAGCAGAGATACGTTGGAGGAGCTGTTTTTT | CATSRDTLEELFF
TRBJ1-2 | TRBV7-9 | NA | TRBD1 | TGTGCCAGCAGCACAAACAACAGGGGGAAGGATGGCTACACCTTC | CASSTNNRGKDGYTF
TRBJ2-3 | TRBV20-1 | NA | TRBD2 | TGCAGTGCTAGTTTAGGGACTACAGGCACAGATACGCAGTATTTT | CSASLGTTGTDTQYF
TRBJ2-1 | TRBV7-2 | few | TRBD1 | TGTGCCAGCAGCCACAGTTGGGGGACAGGCCCCTACAATGAGCAGTTCTTC | CASSHSWGTGPYNEQFF
TRBJ2-1 | TRBV12-3/TRBV12-4 | few | TRBD2 | TGTGCCAGCAGGTTAGCGGGGGCCTCCTACAATGAGCAGTTCTTC | CASRLAGASYNEQFF
TRBJ1-1 | TRBV5-4 | few | TRBD1 | TGTGCCAGCAGCTTATTGACAGGGGGCTCTAGTGAAGCTTTCTTT | CASSLLTGGSSEAFF
TRBJ2-7 | TRBV20-1 | NA | TRBD1 | TGCAGTGCTAGAGGACAGGGGGTCTACGAGCAGTACTTC | CSARGQGVYEQYF
TRBJ2-7 | TRBV7-8 | NA | TRBD1 | TGTGCCAGCAGCGGTCGGGACAGGGCGTACGAGCAGTACTTC | CASSGRDRAYEQYF
TRBJ2-1 | TRBV6-2/TRBV6-3 | NA | TRBD2 | TGTGCCAGCAGTTACGGTGGAAAGTACGGGGACCGACTAGCGGGCTCTCCCAATGAGCAGTTCTTC | CASSYGGKYGDRLAGSPNEQFF
TRBJ1-2 | TRBV20-1 | NA | TRBD1 | TGCAGGGCAGTAGACAGGGGCCTTAACTATGGCTACACCTTC | CRAVDRGLNYGYTF
TRBJ2-7 | TRBV5-1 | NA | NA | TGCGCCAGCAGCAAATCCAGGGGACCTCTCTACGAGCAGTACTTC | CASSKSRGPLYEQYF